These T cell receptor beta chains were read from a single sample in a study of shared clonotypes between healthy human individuals. Sequencing was performed with immunoSEQ multiplex PCR; in TCRdb, only in-frame clones are kept and a portion is missing. The profile shows 740,000 or so clones, roughly 73% of them singletons. The specimen sequenced was memory CD4+ T cells sorted from blood. The source is a woman aged 30 to 39 in good health. Both conserved end residues are part of each CDR3. A D gene is named only where the DNA matches it firmly. The listing skips clone size in some rows; elsewhere it reads once, few, many or a size class.

cdr3_nt	cdr3_aa	v_call	j_call	d_call	clone_size
TGTGCCACCAGCACCAGCTTGTGGAGGGGCGGCGGGGAGCTGTTTTTT	CATSTSLWRGGGELFF	TRBV15	TRBJ2-2	-	-
TGTGCCAGCAGAACCCAAGACACCATGAACACTGAAGCTTTCTTT	CASRTQDTMNTEAFF	TRBV6-1	TRBJ1-1	-	-
TGCGCCAGCAGCCACTCCCTAGCGGGAGGGTTTGGGTCCTACGAGCAGTACTTC	CASSHSLAGGFGSYEQYF	TRBV4-1	TRBJ2-7	TRBD2	-
TGTGCCAGCAGTGAATATCTGGGCACTGAAGCTTTCTTT	CASSEYLGTEAFF	TRBV6-1	TRBJ1-1	-	-
TGCGCCAGCAGTCGGCTAGCGGGATCCTACAATGAGCAGTTCTTC	CASSRLAGSYNEQFF	TRBV5-1	TRBJ2-1	TRBD2	-
TGTGCCAGTAGGGGACTAGCGGGAGAAGGTGGAGAGACCCAGTACTTC	CASRGLAGEGGETQYF	TRBV19	TRBJ2-5	TRBD2	many
TGTGCCACCGAGGCGACAGGGGGCTCTGAAGCTTTCTTT	CATEATGGSEAFF	TRBV19	TRBJ1-1	TRBD1	few
TGTGCCAGCAGCTTTGGGACAGCGGGGGCCTACGAGCAGTACTTC	CASSFGTAGAYEQYF	TRBV7-2	TRBJ2-7	-	-
TGTGCCAGCAGTTTATCGGGTAGGGGAGATACGCAGTATTTT	CASSLSGRGDTQYF	TRBV28	TRBJ2-3	-	-
TGCGCCAGCAGCCAAGATATCCTCCGGGGGGATCAGCCCCAGCATTTT	CASSQDILRGDQPQHF	TRBV4-1	TRBJ1-5	-	-
TGTGCCAGCAGTCCTCAGTATATCGACACCATATATTTT	CASSPQYIDTIYF	TRBV28	TRBJ1-3	-	-
TGTGCCAGCAGCTTGGGGCCGCACTATGGCTACACCTTC	CASSLGPHYGYTF	TRBV5-5	TRBJ1-2	-	-
TGTGCCAGCAGCAGTGAGGGAGTGGACGAGCAGTACTTC	CASSSEGVDEQYF	TRBV11-3	TRBJ2-7	-	once
TGCGCCAGCAGCGAAGGGGCAGAGACCCAGTACTTC	CASSEGAETQYF	TRBV5-1	TRBJ2-5	-	-
TGTGCCAGCAGTGCCCCGGGACTACCAACGGAGCAGTACTTC	CASSAPGLPTEQYF	TRBV28	TRBJ2-7	TRBD2	-
TGTGCCAGCAAGGGACAGGCACTGTCCTACGAGCAGTACTTC	CASKGQALSYEQYF	TRBV6-1	TRBJ2-7	TRBD1	few
TGTGCCAGCAGTCCAAGTCTTACTAGCTCCTACGAGCAGTACTTC	CASSPSLTSSYEQYF	TRBV27	TRBJ2-7	-	-
TGCGCCAGCAGCTTGGCCGGCCAGAAAGAGACCCAGTACTTC	CASSLAGQKETQYF	TRBV5-1	TRBJ2-5	-	once
TGTGCCAGCAGTCTTCACAGGGGAATGGGAGCCTACAATGAGCAGTTCTTC	CASSLHRGMGAYNEQFF	TRBV28	TRBJ2-1	TRBD1	-
TGTGCCAGCAGCCCTCAACTAGCGGACACCGGGGAGCTGTTTTTT	CASSPQLADTGELFF	TRBV14	TRBJ2-2	TRBD2	-
TGTGCCAGCAGCGTATCGGGAAACAATGAGCAGTTCTTC	CASSVSGNNEQFF	TRBV9	TRBJ2-1	-	-
TGTGCCAGCAGTTCCGACCTACAGGGCAACTATGGCTACACCTTC	CASSSDLQGNYGYTF	TRBV27	TRBJ1-2	-	-
TGCAGCGTTGTTACGGTTAGCAATCAGCCCCAGCATTTT	CSVVTVSNQPQHF	TRBV29-1	TRBJ1-5	-	-
TGTGCCAGCAGCCCTCGCCCCCCCGGGACTAGCGGACCTTGGGAGCTGTTTTTT	CASSPRPPGTSGPWELFF	TRBV7-3	TRBJ2-2	TRBD2	-
TGCGCCAGCAGCCAAGGTTGGACCTACAATGAGCAGTTCTTC	CASSQGWTYNEQFF	TRBV4-1	TRBJ2-1	-	-
TGTGCCAGCAGTGGGTACCTACTAGCGGACTCCTACGAGCAGTACTTC	CASSGYLLADSYEQYF	TRBV2	TRBJ2-7	TRBD2	-
TGTGCCAGCAGGCCAACAGGGTCTCTTCAGCCCCAGCATTTT	CASRPTGSLQPQHF	TRBV25-1	TRBJ1-5	-	-
TGTGCCAGCAGTGCCCGAATAGAACATCAGCCCCAGCATTTT	CASSARIEHQPQHF	TRBV2	TRBJ1-5	-	many
TGTGCCAGCAGTGGAGAGGGTTGGAGCACTGAAGCTTTCTTT	CASSGEGWSTEAFF	TRBV2	TRBJ1-1	-	few
TGTGCCAGCAGTTGGGGACTAGCGGGAGGAGTGTACGAGCAGTACTTC	CASSWGLAGGVYEQYF	TRBV28	TRBJ2-7	TRBD2	-
TGTGCCAGTAGTATAGATATTCGGCCCAATCAGCCCCAGCATTTT	CASSIDIRPNQPQHF	TRBV19	TRBJ1-5	-	-
TGTGCCATCAGTGAGTCCGGGCTAGCGGGAGGGCCGATCGGGGAGCTGTTTTTT	CAISESGLAGGPIGELFF	TRBV10-3	TRBJ2-2	TRBD2	-
TGCGCCAGCAGCTTGGCCGGCTCGAACACCGGGGAGCTGTTTTTT	CASSLAGSNTGELFF	TRBV5-1	TRBJ2-2	-	-
TGTGCCAGCAGTGGGTACAATGAGCAGTTCTTC	CASSGYNEQFF	TRBV25-1	TRBJ2-1	-	-
TGTGCCAGCAGCTTCGACGGGAATTCACCCCTCCACTTT	CASSFDGNSPLHF	TRBV7-9	TRBJ1-6	-	-
TGTGCCAGCACCCCTCACAGGGCGTCCTACAATGAGCAGTTCTTC	CASTPHRASYNEQFF	TRBV9	TRBJ2-1	-	-
TGTGCCAGCTCACCATCTCCTAGCGGGCAAGAGACCCAGTACTTC	CASSPSPSGQETQYF	TRBV18	TRBJ2-5	TRBD2	-
TGTGCCAGCAATGCACTAGCAGGGGGAAACATTCAGTACTTC	CASNALAGGNIQYF	TRBV2	TRBJ2-4	-	-
TGTGCCAGCAGTGTATCCCCTTCAGGACGCTATGGCTACACCTTC	CASSVSPSGRYGYTF	TRBV28	TRBJ1-2	-	-
TGTGCCAGCAGTATGACTAGCGGGCAGGTGGGCGAGCAGTTCTTC	CASSMTSGQVGEQFF	TRBV6-4	TRBJ2-1	TRBD2	-
TGTGCCAGCAGCCGAACCGGGACAGTGTCTAATTCACCCCTCCACTTT	CASSRTGTVSNSPLHF	TRBV7-2	TRBJ1-6	TRBD1	few
TGTGCCAGTAAGGTGGAGCGCACAGATACGCAGTATTTT	CASKVERTDTQYF	TRBV19	TRBJ2-3	-	-
TGTGCCAGCAGGAGAACGGGACAGGGACGTACCTATGGCTACACCTTC	CASRRTGQGRTYGYTF	TRBV5-4	TRBJ1-2	TRBD1	-
TGCGCCAGCAGGGCGGGCGGGAGCCTCACAGATACGCAGTATTTT	CASRAGGSLTDTQYF	TRBV5-1	TRBJ2-3	TRBD2	once
TGTGCCAGCAGCTTAGTTTGGTCAGGAGGTAATGAAAAACTGTTTTTT	CASSLVWSGGNEKLFF	TRBV7-8	TRBJ1-4	-	-
TGCGCCAGCAGTGGGCGGGAGAGGTTGAATGAGCAGTTCTTC	CASSGRERLNEQFF	TRBV5-1	TRBJ2-1	TRBD2	once
TGTGCCAGCAGCTTATTGACTAGTAGCGGGAGGGACAATGAGCAGTTCTTC	CASSLLTSSGRDNEQFF	TRBV7-9	TRBJ2-1	TRBD2	-
TGTGCCAGCTCACCACCGGACAGGGTTCAGCCCCAGCATTTT	CASSPPDRVQPQHF	TRBV18	TRBJ1-5	TRBD1	-
TGCGCCAGCAGCCAAGGGACTAGCGGGAGTTACTACAATGAGCAGTTCTTC	CASSQGTSGSYYNEQFF	TRBV4-1	TRBJ2-1	TRBD2	once
TGTGCCAGCAGTCCATGGACTAGCGGGAAATACGAGCAGTACTTC	CASSPWTSGKYEQYF	TRBV28	TRBJ2-7	TRBD2	few
TGTGCCAGCTCACCATTCAGGGAGGAGACCCAGTACTTC	CASSPFREETQYF	TRBV18	TRBJ2-5	-	-
TGCGCCAGCAGTCCCCCGATGAACACCGGGGAGCTGTTTTTT	CASSPPMNTGELFF	TRBV5-1	TRBJ2-2	-	-
TGCAGCGTTGAAGAAAGTAGGGGGAGGGAAGCTTTCTTT	CSVEESRGREAFF	TRBV29-1	TRBJ1-1	-	-
TGTGCCAGCAGCGTACAGGCGAACTCCTACAATGAGCAGTTCTTC	CASSVQANSYNEQFF	TRBV5-4	TRBJ2-1	-	once